This paragraph covers one T cell receptor (beta chain) sequence. No antigen is known for it. The data were obtained in a study of T cells after posttransplantation cyclophosphamide. Profiling relied on immunoSEQ multiplex PCR, and the TCRdb table lists in-frame clones only, not all of them. The sample records 10,000 to 12,000 clones, approximately 95% being singletons. Looked up from germline, CDR1 is MGHDK and CDR2 is SYGVNS. V gave up 1 base and J gave up 1 base, with 11 bases separating them. CDR3 length: 15 residues. Findings of the study overall: Donor CD8+ memory clones often dominated recipient blood repertoires at later times. TRB overlap between skin or GI tissue T cells and blood was limited.

Sequencing was done on a sample of naive CD8+ T cells sorted from PBMCs. This receptor was obtained from a man between 25 and 39 years old in good health and a related stem cell transplant donor. The rearrangement uses TRBV25-1 and TRBJ2-7; D might be TRBD1 (6 bases). As DNA, the CDR3 is TGTGCCAGCAGTGAATCGGGACACCATTCCTACGAGCAGTACTTC. Its translation: CASSESGHHSYEQYF.